Below, 15 T cell receptor beta chains from the same sample are listed, as sequenced in a study of cytomegalovirus exposure and HLA in healthy donors. The PCR made use of 60 Vbeta and 13 Jbeta primers. The protocol was immunoSEQ multiplex PCR, while the TCRdb copy is restricted to in-frame clones and leaves out a portion. The data contain roughly 110,000 clones, about 74% of them singletons. The sequencing input was PBMCs. The source of these receptors is a woman in her 40s in good health and CMV-seropositive.

The gene calls are TRBV4-2 and TRBJ1-3; D is perhaps TRBD1 (6 bases). V was shortened by 0 bases and J by 4 bases, with 10 bases between the two germline ends. Germline V CDR1 and CDR2: LGHNA, YNFKEQ. The CDR3 is 15 amino acids. The CDR3 spells CASSQDTGYGNTIYF. The CDR3, as DNA: TGTGCCAGCAGCCAAGATACAGGGTACGGAAACACCATATATTTT.

The chain carries TRBV11-3 and TRBJ1-6, with 7 bases identical to TRBD1. The CDR3 is 19 amino acids. The V gene's germline CDR1 is SGHNT and CDR2 YENEEA. The ends lost 3 bases at V and 0 bases at J; junction bases unmatched: 11. The CDR3 loop is CASSFPGTANSSYNSPLHF. The CDR3 region has the DNA TGTGCCAGCAGCTTCCCCGGGACAGCAAATAGCTCCTATAATTCACCCCTCCACTTT. Drawing the rest from reference TRBV11-3 and TRBJ1-6, the complete variable domain is EAGVVQSPRYKIIEKKQPVAFWCNPISGHNTLYWYLQNLGQGPELLIRYENEEAVDDSQLPKDRFSAERLKGVDSTLKIQPAELGDSAVYLCASSFPGTANSSYNSPLHFGNGTRLTVT.

This clone showed up just a few times. The chain recombines TRBV6-5 with TRBJ1-1, with D unresolved. V was clipped by 4 bases and J by 1 base, with 7 bases between them. The V gene's germline CDR1 is MNHEY and CDR2 SVGAGI. The CDR3 contains 13 residues. This chain's CDR3 is CASSFDTNTEAFF. CDR3 DNA sequence: TGTGCCAGCAGTTTCGACACGAACACTGAAGCTTTCTTT.

This chain uses TRBV5-1 with TRBJ1-4, with D possibly TRBD1 on 5 matching bases. Trimming removed 1 base at V and 3 bases at J, with 10 bases between. This CDR3 contains 15 residues. Germline CDR1 SGHRS, CDR2 YFSETQ. The CDR3 DNA follows: TGCGCCAGCAGCTTGTCGGGGGTGGCTAATGAAAAACTGTTTTTT. This translates into CASSLSGVANEKLFF.

The rearrangement joins TRBV4-1 to TRBJ1-4, with a weak D call TRBD1 (6 bases). CDR3 length: 15 residues. Germline V gene lookup returns CDR1 MGHRA and CDR2 YSYEKL. The V end lost 4 bases, the J end lost 11 bases, and 20 bases lay between the germline ends. For the CDR3, the DNA is TGCGCCAGCAGCCTAAACAGGGTTACGCAGAACAAACTGTTTTTT. Amino acids: CASSLNRVTQNKLFF.

V gene TRBV7-8 combines with J gene TRBJ1-2; 7 positions agree with TRBD1. The germline CDR1 and CDR2 sequences are SGHVS and FQNEAQ. V was pared by 5 bases and J by 6 bases, with 6 bases of the junction left unmatched. The length of the CDR3 is 13 residues. In DNA, the CDR3 is TGTGCCAGCAGCGTGTTTCAGGGGGATGGCTACACCTTC. It is translated as CASSVFQGDGYTF.

The rearrangement uses TRBV9 and TRBJ2-3, with 14 bases aligning to TRBD2. V was clipped by 4 bases and J by 5 bases; unmatched bases: 6. The CDR3 spans 16 residues. Germline CDR1 SGDLS, CDR2 YYNGEE. The CDR3 protein is CASSFGLAGGLDTQYF. In nucleotides, the CDR3 is TGTGCCAGCAGCTTCGGACTAGCGGGGGGCCTAGATACGCAGTATTTT.

The chain joins TRBV5-4 to TRBJ2-5, with D perhaps matching TRBD1 (6 bases). Per the germline V gene, CDR1 is SGHNT and CDR2 is YYREEE (reference sequence). The V end lost 5 bases, the J end lost 1 base, and 12 bases lay between the germline ends. CDR3 length: 14 amino acids. In nucleotides, the CDR3 is TGTGCCAGCAGTATCCAGGGGAGCCAAGAGACCCAGTACTTC. Translating gives CASSIQGSQETQYF.

The chain uses TRBV7-2 and TRBJ1-2, with a tentative D call TRBD1 (6 bases). CDR3 length: 15 residues. Germline V lookup: CDR1 SGHTA, CDR2 FQGNSA. With 5 bases removed from V and 4 bases from J, the gap between germline ends came to 17 bases. The CDR3 coding sequence is TGTGCCAGCAGCCCTCAGACAGGATCGAGCTATGGCTACACCTTC. Protein sequence: CASSPQTGSSYGYTF.

V is TRBV5-6 and J is TRBJ1-2, with D unclear. This CDR3 spans 15 amino acids. The V end lost 1 base, the J end lost 4 bases, and 14 bases lay between the germline ends. Germline CDR1 SGHDT, CDR2 YYEEEE. The CDR3 loop reads CASSLSPGKSYGYTF. CDR3 bases: TGTGCCAGCAGCTTGAGTCCGGGGAAGAGCTATGGCTACACCTTC.

This chain links TRBV7-2 with TRBJ2-2; D possibly corresponds to TRBD1 (6 bases). Germline CDR1 and CDR2: SGHTA and FQGNSA. Trimming pared 4 bases from V and 2 bases from J, leaving 8 bases between. This CDR3 has 14 amino acids. DNA of the CDR3: TGTGCCAGCAGCTCGGGACAAAACACCGGGGAGCTGTTTTTT. Its translation is CASSSGQNTGELFF.

This sequence joins TRBV6-6 and TRBJ2-7; weak D call: TRBD1 (5 bases). V lost 5 bases to trimming and J lost 1 base, with 15 bases between them. CDR3 size: 15 residues. CDR1 is MNHNY and CDR2 is SVGAGI in the germline V gene (reference sequence). The CDR3 sequence is CASSPPQAGSYEQYF. The CDR3 DNA is TGTGCCAGCAGTCCCCCTCAGGCAGGGTCCTACGAGCAGTACTTC.

The chain is built from TRBV4-2 and TRBJ1-6, with a tentative D call TRBD1 (5 bases). The CDR3 totals 16 residues. Germline V lookup: CDR1 LGHNA, CDR2 YNFKEQ. V lost 2 bases and J 7 bases, leaving 15 bases between the germline ends. The CDR3 bases are TGTGCCAGCAGCCAATCCCTCGGGGGACTAAATTCACCCCTCCACTTT. Translating it yields CASSQSLGGLNSPLHF.

The rearrangement joins TRBV5-1 to TRBJ2-7; 8 nucleotides line up with TRBD1. From germline, CDR1 is SGHRS and CDR2 YFSETQ. With V trimmed by 4 bases and J by 3 bases, 12 bases remained unmatched. CDR3 length: 16 residues. The CDR3 here is CASSPRTGGNFYEQYF. In DNA form, the CDR3 reads TGCGCCAGCAGCCCTCGAACAGGGGGGAACTTCTACGAGCAGTACTTC.

The V call is TRBV5-4, the J call TRBJ1-1; the D is unclear. CDR3 length: 15 amino acids. Per germline, CDR1 SGHNT and CDR2 YYREEE (reference sequence). V was cut by 0 bases and J by 3 bases, with 12 bases left in between. CDR3 bases: TGTGCCAGCAGCTTGGTCCGGGTGAAGGACACTGAAGCTTTCTTT. It encodes CASSLVRVKDTEAFF.